This TCR beta chain emerged from a study of OX40 agonist ivuxolimab in advanced cancers. A note on the overall study: The costimulatory receptor OX40 (CD134) was targeted by ivuxolimab, a fully human IgG2 agonistic monoclonal antibody. Intravenous ivuxolimab was administered to patients every 2 weeks at six dose levels: 0.01, 0.1, 0.3, 1.5, 3 and 10 mg/kg. Among the approximately 50 dose-escalation patients, about 20 had hepatocellular carcinoma, roughly 15 melanoma, 9 renal cell carcinoma and 9 head and neck cancer. A male proportion of almost 85% and a mean age of approximately 61 years, ranging from 23 to 79, were recorded for the dose-escalation cohort. Prior anti-PD-1, anti-PD-L1 or anti-CTLA-4 therapy was permitted, and checkpoint inhibitors had been received by about 36% of dose-escalation patients. Partial responses were achieved by three dose-escalation patients, of whom one had hepatocellular carcinoma and two had cutaneous melanoma. Peripheral TCRbeta sequencing was intended to test whether TCR sequence diversity was altered and clonal T-cell expansion was caused by ivuxolimab. The monotherapy dose-escalation portion (N = 52 patients) of the phase I ivuxolimab trial is reported in the paper. The investigation overall reported the following: Low levels of normalized T-cell clonal expansion were also seen in some patients who did not respond. Partial responders in the 0.1-3.0 mg/kg groups had among the lowest normalized peripheral clonal expansion, especially among CD8+ T cells. On average, CD8+ T cells showed more expanded clones than CD4+ T cells after ivuxolimab. The antigen specificity of the clonally expanded peripheral T cells was not determined. At doses of 0.1 to 3.0 mg/kg, clonal expansion of both CD4+ and CD8+ blood T cells was observed from baseline to week 6.

Genomic DNA was extracted from sorted cells for sequencing of the TCRbeta CDR3 region. TCRbeta CDR3 regions were sequenced using the immunoSEQ Assay. TCRdb holds this immuneACCESS table with in-frame rearrangements only. Some clones are missing; in checked studies, unresolved V genes explain under half, and the rest has no known cause. Within this sample are about 100,000 clones, with 80% to 95% of them counted one time only. The ten largest clonotypes hold around 0.58% of the sample. Counted from cysteine to phenylalanine, this CDR3 has 17 amino acids. The DNA shown is the 51-base CDR3, in frame from base 1. The V end gives up 3 bases and the J end 2 bases, leaving 13 bases in the junction not matched to a gene. The germline V gene (reference sequence) specifies LNHDA as CDR1 and SQIVND as CDR2. The trial excluded patients who had a history of autoimmune disease or who were on systemic immunosuppression. In every dose cohort, peripheral blood was drawn for TCR sequencing at baseline, cycle 4 day 1, and cycle 7 day 1. Samples came from an open-label, multicenter, first-in-human phase I dose-escalation trial of ivuxolimab. The trial enrolled adults with locally advanced or metastatic head and neck squamous cell, hepatocellular, melanoma or renal cell carcinoma. CD4+ and CD8+ T cells were sorted separately from peripheral blood before TCR sequencing.

About this clone itself: Which antigen it targets is not known. Base qualities are missing; no much larger clone stands one base away.

This specimen consisted of CD4+ or CD8+ T cells sorted from blood, obtained in a trial of the OX40 agonist ivuxolimab. The chain uses TRBV19 and TRBJ2-7; 7 nucleotides in the junction match TRBD2. The source is an adult with an advanced solid tumor such as melanoma, head and neck, liver or kidney cancer. The DNA sequence follows: TGTGCCAGTAGTATCTTTTCTGGGCAGGGAGGGACCTACGAGCAGTACTTC. Its coded protein is CASSIFSGQGGTYEQYF.